The clone carrying this TCR beta chain appeared many times. What it recognizes is unknown. Germline and junction disagree at one end, which may indicate a read error. Individual cDNA molecules were tagged with unique molecular identifiers, the study reported. TCRdb ran MiXCR on the 5' RACE reads and lists one entry per CDR3 protein. The sample includes about 80,000 distinct CDR3 sequences, 10% to 15% of them seen just once. The sample comes from a study of early T cells in non-severe SARS-CoV-2 infection. Broader study findings: Using VDJdb, the matching emphasized anti-spike CD8 responses while missing private and CD4 specificities.

The V gene's germline CDR1 is SQVTM and CDR2 ANQGSEA. CDR3 size: 16 residues. The origin of this receptor is an adult who was a healthcare worker with PCR-confirmed SARS-CoV-2 infection or an uninfected control (not recorded which). The V call is TRBV29-1, the J call TRBJ2-7; 12 nucleotides align to TRBD2. Material: whole blood. The CDR3 DNA follows: TGCAGCGTGGAAGTGGACGAACCTAGCGGGAGGGCCCAACAGTACTTC. Its protein is CSVEVDEPSGRAQQYF.